There are many counts of the clone carrying this T cell receptor (beta chain). MiXCR, run by TCRdb on the RT-PCR reads, gives a single entry per CDR3 protein. This table holds roughly 150,000 distinct CDR3 sequences, about a quarter found once. The germline V and J ends were trimmed by 5 bases and 8 bases, with 13 bases remaining between them. This CDR3 contains 12 residues. CDR1 is DFQATT and CDR2 is SNEGSKA in the germline V gene (reference sequence). The data were obtained in a study of patients and donors after allogeneic stem cell transplantation. The material sequenced was blood, either unsorted or a sorted T cell fraction (not recorded which). The gene calls are TRBV20-1 and TRBJ1-3; tentative D call: TRBD1 (5 bases). This receptor was obtained from a human donor who was either an allogeneic HSCT recipient or a stem cell or donor lymphocyte infusion donor (not recorded which). It is not recorded whose cells these are; they may come from a transplant donor. The CDR3 loop reads CSALQGWDTIYF. The DNA for the CDR3 is TGCAGTGCTCTTCAGGGTTGGGACACCATATATTTT.